These T cell receptor beta chains were read from a single sample in a study of PD-L1 blockade in urothelial cancer. Using immunoSEQ multiplex PCR, the repertoire was profiled, and TCRdb retains in-frame clones only, with some absent. The sample consists of 85,000 to 130,000 clones, about nine tenths of them appearing once. This material consisted of PBMCs, taken around atezolizumab (anti-PD-L1) treatment. These receptors originate from an elderly woman with urothelial cancer. Both conserved end residues are trimmed from each CDR3.

v_call cdr3_length cdr3_aa
TRBV5-4 12 ASSRDRRNTEAF
TRBV5-1 13 ASSLGVGGNYEQY
TRBV19 12 ASSIDRSGNTIY
TRBV27 10 ASSLYGEDYT
TRBV5-5 14 ASSPATGGEWETQY
TRBV28 16 ASSRGVSGTSSTYEQY
TRBV6-1 12 ASSVSSGGTEAF
TRBV9 13 ASSFGQFSYNEQF
TRBV19 13 ASSPPGRGNTEAF
TRBV7-9 12 ASSRDSNTGELF
TRBV21-1 12 APPRQGYSYEQY
TRBV6-1 13 ASSEALGMESEQY
TRBV11-3 12 ASSRQGGATEAF
TRBV7-7 11 ASSSQQGWEQY
TRBV28 13 ASSLVAVSNEKLF
TRBV16 13 ASSQFGPRDSGYT
TRBV5-1 11 ASSLQQGIEAF
TRBV5-4 12 ASSPRMGNTEAF
TRBV12-5 12 ASGLGGGTGELF
TRBV27 13 ASSLKSGAYYGYT
TRBV7-2 13 ASSMGLADYNEQF
TRBV5-1 12 ASSDSLRTDTQY
TRBV10-2 13 ASRAVAGATDTQY
TRBV10-3 15 AISAAGTGAFTDTQY
TRBV28 14 ASVLSGRARTDTQY
TRBV18 16 ASSPGLAGVGGTDTQY
TRBV29-1 11 SVGEGGNQPQH
TRBV28 10 ASTPGAYEQY
TRBV27 10 ASRTGFYGYT
TRBV2 12 ASTPSRQGSGYT
TRBV4-1 14 ASSQGLAGVHNEQF
TRBV9 13 ASSVTGGSGNTIY
TRBV5-1 15 ASSLEPGPGGGDTQY
TRBV19 11 ASSIGRRGEAF
TRBV6-6 12 ASSYNGGTYEQY
TRBV5-4 14 ASSLEPTGLGYGYT
TRBV19 12 ASSVDRGSYEQY